The 28 T cell receptor beta chains below come from one sample, sequenced in a study of OX40 agonist ivuxolimab in advanced cancers. Produced via immunoSEQ multiplex PCR; TCRdb's table is partial and in-frame only. The sample consists of roughly 62,000 clones, around 85% of them appearing once. The specimen comprised CD4+ or CD8+ T cells sorted from blood, sampled in a trial of the OX40 agonist ivuxolimab. The source is an adult with an advanced solid tumor such as melanoma, head and neck, liver or kidney cancer.

The J gene is TRBJ2-5, the V gene TRBV20-1; no firm D call. The J call may be wrong; the DNA end is better matched by TRBJ2-7. Germline assignment: CDR1 DFQATT and CDR2 SNEGSKA (reference sequence). This CDR3 is 11 amino acids long. This chain's CDR3 is CSAAETYEQYF. CDR3 sequence (DNA): TGCAGTGCCGCAGAGACCTACGAGCAGTACTTC.

This chain links TRBV27 with TRBJ1-3; D unclear. The ends were cut back, 4 bases at V and 8 bases at J, with 18 bases in the middle. Germline CDR1 and CDR2: MNHEY and SMNVEV (reference sequence). The CDR3 spans 15 residues. CDR3 sequence reads: CASSSPTQDPDTIYF. Written as DNA, the CDR3 is TGTGCCAGCAGTTCACCCACCCAGGACCCGGACACCATATATTTT.

V usage is TRBV4-1 and J usage is TRBJ2-5; D gene uncertain. CDR1 and CDR2 from the germline V gene are MGHRA and YSYEKL. The CDR3 totals 15 residues. V was shortened by 4 bases and J by 4 bases, with 16 bases between the two germline ends. Here the CDR3 reads CASSRVRDAAETQYF. The CDR3 DNA follows: TGCGCCAGCAGCCGGGTCCGAGACGCCGCAGAGACCCAGTACTTC.

This rearrangement joins TRBV7-9 to TRBJ2-2; D not resolved. The CDR3 consists of 14 residues. Germline V gene sequence: CDR1 SEHNR, CDR2 FQNEAQ (reference sequence). Deletions cut 11 bases from V and 0 bases from J, with 13 bases between. CDR3 sequence (DNA): TGTGCCGTCGACTGGCAGACGAACACCGGGGAGCTGTTTTTT. Translated: CAVDWQTNTGELFF. Drawing the rest from reference TRBV7-9 and TRBJ2-2, the complete variable domain is DTGVSQNPRHKITKRGQNVTFRCDPISEHNRLYWYRQTLGQGPEFLTYFQNEAQLEKSRLLSDRFSAERPKGSFSTLEIQRTEQGDSAMYLCAVDWQTNTGELFFGEGSRLTVL.

The rearrangement uses TRBV19 and TRBJ1-1; D is perhaps TRBD1 (5 bases). CDR3 length: 10 residues. Germline CDR1 is LNHDA and CDR2 is SQIVND (reference sequence). Between the trimmed V and J ends, which lost 7 bases and 11 bases, there was a span of 11 bases. The CDR3: CASIGTRAFF. The CDR3 DNA sequence: TGTGCCAGTATAGGGACCAGGGCTTTCTTT.

This clone appeared a single time. V usage is TRBV19 and J usage is TRBJ1-1; the D is unclear. Germline CDR1 is LNHDA and CDR2 is SQIVND (reference sequence). The V and J ends lost 7 bases and 2 bases respectively, with 11 bases between them. This CDR3 has 13 amino acids. The CDR3 sequence is CASIEQLNTEAFF. CDR3 sequence (DNA): TGTGCCAGTATTGAACAACTTAACACTGAAGCTTTCTTT.

The chain has TRBV5-1 and TRBJ2-2; no reliable D call. The germline V and J ends were trimmed by 0 bases and 7 bases, with 13 bases remaining between them. Germline CDR1 is SGHRS and CDR2 is YFSETQ. The CDR3 is 15 residues long. The DNA of the CDR3 is TGCGCCAGCAGCTTGGATCCGTCGTCTTACGGGGAGCTGTTTTTT. Protein sequence: CASSLDPSSYGELFF.

The V and J genes are TRBV5-1 and TRBJ2-3, with 10 bases identical to TRBD2. The germline gives CDR1 SGHRS, CDR2 YFSETQ. There are 16 residues in the CDR3. With V trimmed by 4 bases and J by 0 bases, 5 bases remained unmatched. For the CDR3, the DNA is TGCGCCAGCAGCCCGGGACTAGCGACAAGCACAGATACGCAGTATTTT. Translated: CASSPGLATSTDTQYF.

The CDR3 here is CASSQPTGGPQNEQFF. The CDR3 nucleotides read TGTGCCAGCAGCCAACCTACGGGGGGGCCGCAGAATGAGCAGTTCTTC. The chain carries TRBV4-2 and TRBJ2-1; 8 nucleotides line up with TRBD2. The junction had 10 bases not matched to a gene; V was cut back by 2 bases and J by 7 bases. The length of the CDR3 is 16 residues. Germline V gene data show CDR1 as LGHNA and CDR2 as YNFKEQ.

The rearrangement joins TRBV11-2 to TRBJ2-1; possible D gene TRBD2, 6 bases. The V and J ends lost 0 bases and 9 bases respectively, with 15 bases between them. The CDR3 runs to 15 residues. The germline V gene encodes CDR1 SGHAT and CDR2 FQNNGV. The CDR3 DNA sequence: TGTGCCAGCAGCTTAGAAGGGACTCCCTCCGCTGAGCAGTTCTTC. Protein product: CASSLEGTPSAEQFF.

For this clone: Sequence at one end of the junction differs from germline and may be a read error. The chain has TRBV7-7 and TRBJ2-5; 14 bases fit TRBD2. The germline CDR1 and CDR2 sequences are SSHAT and FNYEAQ (reference sequence). The CDR3 loop spans 16 amino acids. Here the CDR3 reads CASSLGGTSGRETQYF. The CDR3 bases are TGTGCTAGCAGCTTAGGGGGGACTAGCGGGAGAGAGACCCAGTACTTC.

V is TRBV7-8 and J is TRBJ2-2, with a weak D call TRBD1 (7 bases). The germline V gene encodes CDR1 SGHVS and CDR2 FQNEAQ. Deletions cut 5 bases from V and 6 bases from J, with 13 bases between. The CDR3 spans 14 residues. The CDR3 nucleotides are TGTGCCAGCAGCCACGACAGGGAGGCCGGGGAGCTGTTTTTT. It translates to CASSHDREAGELFF. Together with reference TRBV7-8 and TRBJ2-2, the CDR3 gives the full variable domain: GAGVSQSPRYKVAKRGQDVALRCDPISGHVSLFWYQQALGQGPEFLTYFQNEAQLDKSGLPSDRFFAERPEGSVSTLKIQRTQQEDSAVYLCASSHDREAGELFFGEGSRLTVL.

This chain joins TRBV7-8 and TRBJ1-2; D ambiguous. V shed 2 bases and J shed 0 bases, with 7 bases lying between them. CDR1 is SGHVS and CDR2 is FQNEAQ in the germline V gene. This CDR3 comprises 14 residues. As DNA, the CDR3 is TGTGCCAGCAGCTTAAAAGGCACTAACTATGGCTACACCTTC. This encodes CASSLKGTNYGYTF.

A few counts support this clone. J is TRBJ2-5 and V is TRBV28, with D uncertain. V gave up 7 bases and J gave up 2 bases, with 11 bases separating them. This CDR3 is built from 13 residues. CDR1 MDHEN and CDR2 SYDVKM come from the germline V gene. The CDR3 loop is CASKGAIQETQYF. Here the CDR3 DNA reads TGTGCCAGCAAAGGAGCGATACAAGAGACCCAGTACTTC.

The chain combines TRBV5-5 with TRBJ1-2, with 7 positions matching TRBD1. Germline V gives CDR1 SGHKS, CDR2 YYEKEE (reference sequence). With 3 bases clipped from V and 2 bases from J, the junction kept 13 bases outside the gene matches. The CDR3 covers 17 residues. This CDR3 reads CASSYKLSGTENYGYTF. The DNA for the CDR3 is TGTGCCAGCAGCTATAAACTTTCCGGGACAGAAAACTATGGCTACACCTTC.

The J gene is TRBJ2-2, the V gene TRBV19, with D possibly being TRBD1 or TRBD2 (5 bases each). Trimming left V 3 bases short and J 6 bases short, with 20 bases between. Germline V gene data show CDR1 as LNHDA and CDR2 as SQIVND (reference sequence). This CDR3 spans 17 amino acids. CDR3 nucleotide sequence: TGTGCCAGTAGTATGGGGACCGGCCGCAGGGTGGCCGGGGAGCTGTTTTTT. Protein sequence: CASSMGTGRRVAGELFF.

This chain links TRBV30 with TRBJ2-3; no clear D gene. V was pared by 4 bases and J by 6 bases, with 14 bases between. CDR1 and CDR2 from the germline V gene are GTSNPN and SVGIG (reference sequence). This CDR3 has 13 residues. The CDR3, as DNA: TGTGCCTGGACCGAAGATCCACGGGATACGCAGTATTTT. Protein: CAWTEDPRDTQYF. The full variable domain, with the rest looked up from reference TRBV30 and TRBJ2-3, is SQTIHQWPATLVQPVGSPLSLECTVEGTSNPNLYWYRQAAGRGLQLLFYSVGIGQISSEVPQNLSASRPQDRQFILSSKKLLLSDSGFYLCAWTEDPRDTQYFGPGTRLTVL.

The chain recombines TRBV7-8 with TRBJ2-1, with 9 bases identical to TRBD2. This CDR3 spans 16 amino acids. The J segment lost 5 bases and the V segment lost 0 bases, leaving 5 bases of the junction unmatched. Per the germline V gene, CDR1 is SGHVS and CDR2 is FQNEAQ. In DNA form, the CDR3 reads TGTGCCAGCAGCTTAGCTTTAAGCGGGGGGCACAATGAGCAGTTCTTC. This encodes CASSLALSGGHNEQFF.

The chain has TRBV13 and TRBJ2-7; D may be TRBD2 (6 bases). The CDR3 covers 18 residues. Trimming took 4 bases from V and 5 from J, leaving 27 bases between them. CDR1 is PRHDT and CDR2 is FYEKMQ in the germline V gene (reference sequence). CDR3 sequence reads: CASSYGQGGREKFDEQYF. The CDR3 DNA reads as TGTGCCAGCAGCTATGGTCAGGGAGGACGGGAGAAGTTCGACGAGCAGTACTTC.

This chain joins TRBV7-2 and TRBJ2-5, with D perhaps given as TRBD1 or TRBD2 (5 bases each). Germline V gene data show CDR1 as SGHTA and CDR2 as FQGNSA. This CDR3 has 13 residues. V lost 5 bases and J lost 0, with 7 bases in between. The CDR3 coding sequence is TGTGCCAGCAGCGGGACGTACCAAGAGACCCAGTACTTC. Translated, it gives CASSGTYQETQYF.

This rearrangement joins TRBV18 to TRBJ1-5, with 8 bases fitting TRBD1. The CDR3 loop spans 15 amino acids. Germline CDR1 KGHSH, CDR2 LQKENI. With 3 bases clipped from V and 5 bases from J, the junction kept 6 bases outside the gene matches. CDR3 nucleotide sequence: TGTGCCAGCTCACCGACAGGGGTGAAGGATCAGCCCCAGCATTTT. Its protein product is CASSPTGVKDQPQHF.

The rearrangement joins TRBV7-6 to TRBJ1-2; D unresolved. The CDR3 is 14 amino acids. Trimming took 1 base from V and 8 from J, leaving 14 bases between them. Germline V lookup: CDR1 SGHVS, CDR2 FNYEAQ. CDR3 coding DNA: TGTGCCAGCAGCTTAGTAAACTCGCAAACCGGCTACACCTTC. This encodes CASSLVNSQTGYTF. Complete variable domain (other parts from reference TRBV7-6 and TRBJ1-2): GAGVSQSPRYKVTKRGQDVALRCDPISGHVSLYWYRQALGQGPEFLTYFNYEAQQDKSGLPNDRFSAERPEGSISTLTIQRTEQRDSAMYRCASSLVNSQTGYTFGSGTRLTVV.

This chain uses TRBV14 with TRBJ2-2, with D uncertain. Germline CDR1 is SGHDN and CDR2 is FVKESK. V dropped 0 bases and J dropped 8 bases, with 10 bases sitting between them. CDR3 length: 14 residues. CDR3 sequence (DNA): TGTGCCAGCAGCCAAGACCGGTACTGGGGGGAGCTGTTTTTT. It specifies CASSQDRYWGELFF.

On this clone: The junction and the germline gene differ at one end; a read error may be behind it. This chain uses TRBV19 with TRBJ2-3; 9 nucleotides line up with TRBD2. There are 15 residues in the CDR3. CDR1 and CDR2 from the germline V gene are LNHDA and SQIVND (reference sequence). The DNA of the CDR3 is TGTGCCAGTAAAGTGTCGCGGGGGGGCACCGATACGCAGTATTTT. Translation: CASKVSRGGTDTQYF.

V gene TRBV18 combines with J gene TRBJ2-1; TRBD2 agrees at 8 bases. CDR3 length: 14 amino acids. Trimming at V came to 2 bases and at J to 9 bases, leaving 6 bases not matched to a gene. CDR1 and CDR2 from the germline V gene are KGHSH and LQKENI. CDR3 in amino acids: CASSPSGGRGEQFF. CDR3 coding DNA: TGTGCCAGCTCACCAAGCGGGGGCAGAGGTGAGCAGTTCTTC.

The chain recombines TRBV5-1 with TRBJ2-3; 7 bases align to TRBD2. This CDR3 is built from 15 residues. CDR1 is SGHRS and CDR2 is YFSETQ in the germline V gene. V trimming: 2 bases; J trimming: 2 bases; junction bases outside the gene matches: 5. CDR3 DNA: TGCGCCAGCAGCTTTGGGCGGGGGTTCACAGATACGCAGTATTTT. Residues: CASSFGRGFTDTQYF.

This chain joins TRBV2 and TRBJ2-5, with TRBD1 as a possible D gene (5 bases). This CDR3 spans 14 amino acids. Germline CDR1 SNHLY, CDR2 FYNNEI. V was clipped by 4 bases and J by 7 bases, with 16 bases between them. CDR3 loop: CASSVEDTLRTQYF. The CDR3 coding sequence is TGTGCCAGCAGTGTCGAGGACACGTTACGGACCCAGTACTTC. Filled out from reference TRBV2 and TRBJ2-5, the complete variable domain reads EPEVTQTPSHQVTQMGQEVILRCVPISNHLYFYWYRQILGQKVEFLVSFYNNEISEKSEIFDDQFSVERPDGSNFTLKIRSTKLEDSAMYFCASSVEDTLRTQYFGPGTRLLVL.

This clone showed up just once. This chain connects TRBV9 to TRBJ1-2; 11 bases match TRBD1. The V gene end was trimmed by 3 bases and the J gene end by 7 bases; junction bases not matched to a gene: 8. CDR1 and CDR2 (germline): SGDLS, YYNGEE. CDR3 length: 15 residues. The CDR3 loop is CASSDGQGAGFGYTF. In DNA form, the CDR3 reads TGTGCCAGCAGCGACGGACAGGGGGCAGGGTTTGGCTACACCTTC.